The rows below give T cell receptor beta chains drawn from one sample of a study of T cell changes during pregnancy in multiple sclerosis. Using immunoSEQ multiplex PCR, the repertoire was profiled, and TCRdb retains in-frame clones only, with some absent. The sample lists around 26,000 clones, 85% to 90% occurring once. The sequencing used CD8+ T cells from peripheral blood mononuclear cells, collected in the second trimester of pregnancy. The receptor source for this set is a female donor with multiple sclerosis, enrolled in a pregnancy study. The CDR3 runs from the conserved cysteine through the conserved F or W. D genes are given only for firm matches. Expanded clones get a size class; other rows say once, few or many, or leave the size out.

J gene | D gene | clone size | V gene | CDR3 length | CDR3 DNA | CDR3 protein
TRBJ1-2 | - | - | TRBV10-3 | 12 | TGTGCCATCTGGGGGGGGCCTCCGGGCTACACCTTC | CAIWGGPPGYTF
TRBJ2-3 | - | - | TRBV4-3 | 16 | TGCGCCAGCAGCCAAGCGAGGAGAACTAGCACAGATACGCAGTATTTT | CASSQARRTSTDTQYF
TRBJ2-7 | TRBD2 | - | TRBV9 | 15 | TGTGCCAGCAGCGTAGGTCCTAGCGGGAACTACGAGCAGTACTTC | CASSVGPSGNYEQYF
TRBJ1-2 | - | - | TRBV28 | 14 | TGTGCCGTACTCGGCAGGGGACGGGACTATGGCTACACCTTC | CAVLGRGRDYGYTF
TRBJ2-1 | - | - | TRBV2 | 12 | TGTGCCAGCACTCCGAGCCGAGATGAGCAGTTCTTC | CASTPSRDEQFF
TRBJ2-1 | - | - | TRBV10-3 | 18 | TGTGCCATCAGGAGGGTAACCGGGACAATGTCCTCCTACAATGAGCAGTTCTTC | CAIRRVTGTMSSYNEQFF
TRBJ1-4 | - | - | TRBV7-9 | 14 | TGTGCCAGCAGCTTACGGGGACTAAAAGAAAAACTGTTTTTT | CASSLRGLKEKLFF
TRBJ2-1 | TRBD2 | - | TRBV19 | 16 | TGTGCCAGTAGTACCACTAGCGGTGAGGAGTACAATGAGCAGTTCTTC | CASSTTSGEEYNEQFF
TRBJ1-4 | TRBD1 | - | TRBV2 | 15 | TGTGTCACAGCAGGTAGTTTCCAGGGGGATGAAAAACTGTTTTTT | CVTAGSFQGDEKLFF
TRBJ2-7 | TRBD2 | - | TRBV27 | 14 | TGTGCCAGCAGACCGCTAGCGGTTCCCTACGAGCAGTACTTC | CASRPLAVPYEQYF
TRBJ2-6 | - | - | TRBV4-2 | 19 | TGTGCCAGCAGCCATGGGGCAGACAGTCCCACCTCTGGGGCCAACGTCCTGACTTTC | CASSHGADSPTSGANVLTF
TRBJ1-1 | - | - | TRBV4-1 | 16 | TGCGCCAGCAGCCAAGGGGGCGGACAGCTGAACACTGAAGCTTTCTTT | CASSQGGGQLNTEAFF
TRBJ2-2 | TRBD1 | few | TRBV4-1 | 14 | TGCGCCAGCAGCCTCACAGGGGGTGTCGGGGAGCTGTTTTTT | CASSLTGGVGELFF
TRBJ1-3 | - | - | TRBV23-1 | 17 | TGCGCCAGCAGTCCCCCAATAACGGGGGGAACAGGAAACACCATATATTTT | CASSPPITGGTGNTIYF
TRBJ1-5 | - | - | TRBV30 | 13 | TGTGCCTCGGGGGACGAGATGGGTCAGCCCCAGCATTTT | CASGDEMGQPQHF
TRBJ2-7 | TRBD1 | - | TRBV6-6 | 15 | TGTGCCAGCAGTCCCCCCGGACAGGGACACTACGAGCAGTACTTC | CASSPPGQGHYEQYF
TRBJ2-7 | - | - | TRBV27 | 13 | TGTGCCAGCAGTTTAAACGTAGCCTACGAGCAGTACTTC | CASSLNVAYEQYF
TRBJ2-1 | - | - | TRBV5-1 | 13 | TGCGCCAGCAGCTTTGGCGGGAATAGTGAGCAGTTCTTC | CASSFGGNSEQFF
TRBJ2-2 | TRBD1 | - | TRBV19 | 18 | TGTGCCAGTAGTCCACAAAGCGGGACAGGGAGGTACACCGGGGAGCTGTTTTTT | CASSPQSGTGRYTGELFF
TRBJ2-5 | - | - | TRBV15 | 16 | TGTGCCACCAGCAGATCAGCAGGGGAATTCAGAGAGACCCAGTACTTC | CATSRSAGEFRETQYF
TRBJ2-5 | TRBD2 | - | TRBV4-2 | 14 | TGTGCCAGCAGCCAAGAGGCTAGCGGCGGGACCCAGTACTTC | CASSQEASGGTQYF
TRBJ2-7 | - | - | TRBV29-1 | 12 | TGCAGCGTTGACTCGGATGAGGGTTTGCAGTACTTC | CSVDSDEGLQYF
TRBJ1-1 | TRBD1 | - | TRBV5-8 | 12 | TGTGCCAGCGGACAGGTAAACACTGAAGCTTTCTTT | CASGQVNTEAFF
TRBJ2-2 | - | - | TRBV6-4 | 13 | TGTGCCAGCAGTGAGACAAACACCGGGGAGCTGTTTTTT | CASSETNTGELFF
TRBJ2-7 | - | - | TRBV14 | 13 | TGTGCCAGCAGCCAAGTACTGACCTACGAGCAGTACTTC | CASSQVLTYEQYF
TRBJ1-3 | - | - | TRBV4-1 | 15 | TGCGCCAGCAGCCAAGACGGGATCCGGGGAAACACCATATATTTT | CASSQDGIRGNTIYF
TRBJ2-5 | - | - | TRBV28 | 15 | TGTGCCAGCAGTTGGGTAGGACAGAACCAAGAGACCCAGTACTTC | CASSWVGQNQETQYF
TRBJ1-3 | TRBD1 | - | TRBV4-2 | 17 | TGTGCCAGCAGCCAAGAAGACAGGGGCGCGATTGGAAACACCATATATTTT | CASSQEDRGAIGNTIYF
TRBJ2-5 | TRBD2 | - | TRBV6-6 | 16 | TGTGCCAGCAGTCCCCTCCGACTAGCGGGAAAAGAGACCCAGTACTTC | CASSPLRLAGKETQYF
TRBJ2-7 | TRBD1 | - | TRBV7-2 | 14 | TGTGCCAGCAGCTTAAGACAGGGCCGTTACGAGCAGTACTTC | CASSLRQGRYEQYF
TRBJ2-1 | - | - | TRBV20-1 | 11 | TGCAGTGCTACTATCTACAATGAGCAGTTCTTC | CSATIYNEQFF
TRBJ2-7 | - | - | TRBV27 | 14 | TGTGCCAGCAGTCCACGGGGAGAGACGCACGAGCAGTACTTC | CASSPRGETHEQYF
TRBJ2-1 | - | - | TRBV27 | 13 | TGTGCCAGCAGGGGAGTAACTTACAATGAGCAGTTCTTC | CASRGVTYNEQFF
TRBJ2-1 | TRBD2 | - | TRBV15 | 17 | TGTGCCACCAGCAGAGATCGCCTAGCGGGAGGGAGGAATGAGCAGTTCTTC | CATSRDRLAGGRNEQFF
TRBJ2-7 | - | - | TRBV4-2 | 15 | TGTGCCAGCAGCCAAGACCCGCTAAGCTCCTACGAGCAGTACTTC | CASSQDPLSSYEQYF
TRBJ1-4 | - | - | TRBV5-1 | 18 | TGCGCCAGCAGCTTGGGGCGGCTAGCGTTGGGCCTTAATGAAAAACTGTTTTTT | CASSLGRLALGLNEKLFF
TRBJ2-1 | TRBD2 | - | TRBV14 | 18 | TGTGCCAGCCCATCCGGGACTAGATGGTCCCCTGCCTACAATGAGCAGTTCTTC | CASPSGTRWSPAYNEQFF
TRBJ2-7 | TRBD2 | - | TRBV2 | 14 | TGTGCCAGCTTGGCGGGAGACACCTCCTACGAGCAGTACTTC | CASLAGDTSYEQYF
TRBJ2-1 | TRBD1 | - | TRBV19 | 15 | TGTGCCAGTAGTATGACAGGGGAAATCGGCAATGAGCAGTTCTTC | CASSMTGEIGNEQFF
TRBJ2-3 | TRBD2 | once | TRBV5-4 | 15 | TGTGCCAGCAGCTTGCGTAGCGGGAGTACAGATACGCAGTATTTT | CASSLRSGSTDTQYF
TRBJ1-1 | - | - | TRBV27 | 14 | TGTGCCAGCAGTTTATTGGGGGCCGGGGCTGAAGCTTTCTTT | CASSLLGAGAEAFF
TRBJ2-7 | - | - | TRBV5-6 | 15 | TGTGCCAGCAGTCCCCCTTGGGACACCGTCTACGAGCAGTACTTC | CASSPPWDTVYEQYF
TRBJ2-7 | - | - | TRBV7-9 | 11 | TGTGCCAGCAGCTTCGGGGGGCCCCGACGCTTC | CASSFGGPRRF
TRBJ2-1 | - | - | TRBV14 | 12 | TGTGCCAGCAGCCGGCCCTACAATGAGCAGTTCTTC | CASSRPYNEQFF
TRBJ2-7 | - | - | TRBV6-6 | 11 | TGTGCCAGCAGCCCCAGGGTTGAGCAGTACTTC | CASSPRVEQYF
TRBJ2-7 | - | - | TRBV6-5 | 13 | TGTGCCAGCAGTTACGACAGTTCCCTCGAGCAGTACTTC | CASSYDSSLEQYF
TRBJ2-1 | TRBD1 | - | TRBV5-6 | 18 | TGTGCCAGCAGCCAGAAAACAGGGGGTCCCCTTTCCTACAATGAGCAGTTCTTC | CASSQKTGGPLSYNEQFF
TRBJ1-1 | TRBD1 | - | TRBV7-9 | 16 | TGTGCCAGCAGCTTAGCTACAGGGGGCCTGAACACTGAAGCTTTCTTT | CASSLATGGLNTEAFF
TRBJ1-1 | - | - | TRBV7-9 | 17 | TGTGCCAGCAGCTCCAACGGGTGGAAGGCCATTAACACTGAAGCTTTCTTT | CASSSNGWKAINTEAFF
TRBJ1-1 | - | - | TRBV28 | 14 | TGTGCCAGCAGTTTTGGCAGTCCCGGGACTGAAGCTTTCTTT | CASSFGSPGTEAFF
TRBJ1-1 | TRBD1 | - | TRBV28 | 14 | TGTGCCAGCAGTACCGGCTGGACAGGGGGTTTTGCTTTCTTT | CASSTGWTGGFAFF
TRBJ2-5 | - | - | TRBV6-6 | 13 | TGTGCCAGCACTCAGGGGAGGGGCGAGACCCAGTACTTC | CASTQGRGETQYF